Following are 19 T cell receptor beta chains from one sample sequenced in a study of blood T cell repertoires in COVID-19. Profiling relied on immunoSEQ multiplex PCR, and the TCRdb table lists in-frame clones only, not all of them. The table has around 140,000 clones, around 87% seen once. Sequenced sample: peripheral blood. The receptors here all came from a man aged 80 or over with acute or convalescent COVID-19.

The chain links TRBV5-5 to TRBJ1-2, with 10 bases lining up with TRBD1. This CDR3 is 12 amino acids long. Germline V gives CDR1 SGHKS, CDR2 YYEKEE (reference sequence). V lost 4 bases to trimming and J lost 8 bases; unmatched junction nucleotides: 2. The CDR3, as DNA: TGTGCCAGCAGCGGGGACAGGGGAGGCTACACCTTC. Translated: CASSGDRGGYTF.

The gene calls are TRBV6-5 and TRBJ1-2; 7 bases align to TRBD1. The germline V gene has CDR1 MNHEY and CDR2 SVGAGI. The CDR3 extends over 13 amino acids. Unmatched junction bases numbered 6, after V lost 6 bases and J lost 5 bases. The CDR3 nucleotides read TGTGCCAGCAGCTCGGGACAGAAATATGGCTACACCTTC. Protein product: CASSSGQKYGYTF.

In this sample, this clone turned up a few times. The rearrangement joins TRBV5-4 to TRBJ2-7, with a weak D call TRBD2 (5 bases). The germline V and J ends were trimmed by 2 bases and 0 bases, with 9 bases remaining between them. Germline V gene data show CDR1 as SGHNT and CDR2 as YYREEE (reference sequence). The CDR3 runs to 14 residues. In nucleotides, the CDR3 is TGTGCCAGCAGCTTAAGTAGCGTCTCCTACGAGCAGTACTTC. This gives the protein CASSLSSVSYEQYF.

Worth noting for this clone: The sample holds other DNA sequences that translate to the same CDR3. V usage is TRBV28 and J usage is TRBJ1-4, with no clear D. The germline V gene has CDR1 MDHEN and CDR2 SYDVKM. The CDR3 spans 14 residues. V lost 3 bases and J lost 7, with 12 bases in between. As DNA, the CDR3 is TGTGCCAGCAGTTTGGGAGGGCTGGGTGAAAAACTGTTTTTT. Translation gives CASSLGGLGEKLFF.

J is TRBJ2-7 and V is TRBV6-1; weak D call: TRBD1 (5 bases). V was shortened by 6 bases and J by 3 bases, with 15 bases between the two germline ends. The germline V gene has CDR1 MNHNS and CDR2 SASEGT. This CDR3 has 14 amino acids. The CDR3 loop is CASSSNMDIYEQYF. The CDR3 DNA reads TGTGCCAGCAGCTCAAATATGGACATCTACGAGCAGTACTTC.

V and J are TRBV28 and TRBJ2-5; 9 bases map to TRBD1. The V gene end was trimmed by 1 base and the J gene end by 2 bases; junction bases not matched to a gene: 17. This CDR3 is 20 amino acids long. The germline gives CDR1 MDHEN, CDR2 SYDVKM. This chain's CDR3 is CASSLYSRVSGTGTQETQYF. The CDR3 region has the DNA TGTGCCAGCAGTTTATACTCCAGGGTGTCCGGGACAGGGACTCAAGAGACCCAGTACTTC.

This clone was found once. This chain connects TRBV6-1 to TRBJ2-7; 10 nucleotides align to TRBD2. The ends lost 3 bases at V and 1 base at J; junction bases unmatched: 6. The CDR3 is 16 amino acids. Germline CDR1 and CDR2: MNHNS and SASEGT. The DNA for the CDR3 is TGTGCCAGCAGTGACTTCTGGACTAGCGGATCCTACGAGCAGTACTTC. This codes for CASSDFWTSGSYEQYF.

This chain connects TRBV9 to TRBJ2-1, with 9 bases that match TRBD2. V lost 7 bases to trimming and J lost 4 bases; unmatched junction nucleotides: 12. CDR1 and CDR2 (germline): SGDLS, YYNGEE. This CDR3 is 16 amino acids long. The CDR3 reads CASGGGRTSEYNEQFF. The CDR3 coding sequence is TGTGCCAGCGGGGGGGGAAGGACTAGCGAATACAATGAGCAGTTCTTC.

V gene TRBV5-1 combines with J gene TRBJ2-1, with TRBD2 matching over 14 bases. J gave up 10 bases and V 0 bases, and 6 bases lay outside the gene matches. The CDR3 loop spans 16 amino acids. Germline loops: CDR1 SGHRS, CDR2 YFSETQ. The CDR3 is CASSLETSGRAREQFF. The DNA for the CDR3 is TGCGCCAGCAGCTTGGAGACTAGCGGGAGGGCGCGGGAGCAGTTCTTC.

V gene TRBV4-1 combines with J gene TRBJ2-3, with 11 positions matching TRBD2. J gave up 0 bases and V 4 bases, and 9 bases lay outside the gene matches. The length of the CDR3 is 18 residues. Germline V gene lookup returns CDR1 MGHRA and CDR2 YSYEKL. CDR3 residues: CASSRVISSGGSTDTQYF. The CDR3 region has the DNA TGCGCCAGCAGCCGCGTCATCTCTAGCGGGGGGAGCACAGATACGCAGTATTTT.

The rearrangement uses TRBV4-2 and TRBJ1-6; TRBD1 matches 7 bases. V was clipped by 0 bases and J by 4 bases; unmatched bases: 3. Germline lookup yields CDR1 LGHNA and CDR2 YNFKEQ. The CDR3 extends over 16 amino acids. The CDR3 loop is CASSQDSGQYNSPLHF. The CDR3 coding sequence is TGTGCCAGCAGCCAAGATTCGGGACAGTATAATTCACCCCTCCACTTT.

V gene TRBV7-3 combines with J gene TRBJ2-5; 10 nucleotides align to TRBD2. Germline V gene sequence: CDR1 SGHTA, CDR2 FQGTGA. V lost 5 bases, J lost 7 bases, and 10 bases stayed unmatched. This CDR3 is 15 amino acids long. The CDR3, as DNA: TGTGCCAGCAGCCCACAGCCAATAGCGGGGGGGACCCAGTACTTC. Encoded protein: CASSPQPIAGGTQYF.

The CDR3 spells CAISRTSGSNEQFF. The DNA for the CDR3 is TGTGCCATCAGTCGGACTAGCGGGAGCAATGAGCAGTTCTTC. The chain uses TRBV10-3 and TRBJ2-1, with 13 bases aligning to TRBD2. Germline lookup yields CDR1 ENHRY and CDR2 SYGVKD. The CDR3 runs to 14 residues. The junction had 1 base not matched to a gene; V was cut back by 5 bases and J by 6 bases.

The sample holds a few counts of this clone. V and J are TRBV27 and TRBJ2-7; D possibly corresponds to TRBD2 (6 bases). Trimming stripped 10 bases from V and 3 bases from J, with 19 bases between. The CDR3 is made up of 14 amino acids. Germline values: CDR1 MNHEY, CDR2 SMNVEV (reference sequence). The CDR3 nucleotides are TGTGCCACCTCAGGAGGGGCTTCCCGCTACGAGCAGTACTTC. It encodes CATSGGASRYEQYF.

The chain links TRBV19 to TRBJ1-1, with D unresolved. Trimming took off 7 bases at V and 4 bases at J, with 13 bases between the two ends. In germline, CDR1 is LNHDA, CDR2 SQIVND (reference sequence). The CDR3 sequence is 13 residues long. The CDR3 DNA reads as TGTGCCAGTACCCTCCCTTTGCGCACTGAAGCTTTCTTT. Translated, it gives CASTLPLRTEAFF.

This clone was counted only a few times. This chain links TRBV4-1 with TRBJ1-4; possible D gene TRBD1, 5 bases. Germline values: CDR1 MGHRA, CDR2 YSYEKL. V lost 0 bases and J 0 bases, leaving 8 bases between the germline ends. CDR3 length: 16 residues. The CDR3 sequence is CASSQDSGATNEKLFF. CDR3 coding DNA: TGCGCCAGCAGCCAAGACTCGGGGGCAACTAATGAAAAACTGTTTTTT.

The chain couples TRBV5-4 to TRBJ1-6; 9 bases map to TRBD1. CDR3 length: 15 residues. The ends lost 3 bases at V and 7 bases at J; junction bases unmatched: 5. Germline V lookup: CDR1 SGHNT, CDR2 YYREEE (reference sequence). CDR3 bases: TGTGCCAGCAGCTCCGGACAGGGGTTGAATTCACCCCTCCACTTT. It yields the protein CASSSGQGLNSPLHF.

V gene TRBV4-1 combines with J gene TRBJ1-4; D is undetermined. From germline, CDR1 is MGHRA and CDR2 YSYEKL. With 1 base removed from V and 11 bases from J, the gap between germline ends came to 14 bases. This CDR3 is built from 14 residues. This CDR3 is CASSQVTAKSKLFF. The DNA of the CDR3 is TGCGCCAGCAGCCAAGTAACAGCTAAATCCAAACTGTTTTTT.

The gene calls are TRBV5-1 and TRBJ2-2, with 8 bases aligning to TRBD2. The CDR3 contains 13 residues. In germline, CDR1 is SGHRS, CDR2 YFSETQ. Trimming cost V 4 bases and J 10 bases; bases outside gene matches: 6. CDR3 sequence (DNA): TGCGCCAGCAGCCCGGGACTAGTCGCGGAGCTGTTTTTT. It yields the protein CASSPGLVAELFF.